This T cell receptor (beta chain) was captured in a study of T cells of healthy individuals. From the 5' RACE reads, TCRdb called clonotypes with MiXCR, one entry per CDR3 protein. Here the sample spans some 100,000 distinct CDR3 sequences, roughly 15% being singletons. This TCR came from a human donor in good health.

The CDR3 DNA sequence: TGTGCCAGCAGATCCGGACAGCTCAGTGGGGGCGAGCAGTACTTC. This translates into CASRSGQLSGGEQYF. The chain employs TRBV28 and TRBJ2-7; D is perhaps TRBD1 (6 bases). The ends were cut back, 6 bases at V and 6 bases at J, with 21 bases in the middle. The CDR3 is made up of 15 amino acids. Germline lookup yields CDR1 MDHEN and CDR2 SYDVKM.